Each of the 28 T cell receptor beta chains below was sequenced from the same sample in a study of early T cells in non-severe SARS-CoV-2 infection. TCRdb reprocessed the 5' RACE reads via MiXCR and lists one record per CDR3 protein. Of 74,000 or so distinct CDR3 sequences listed, roughly 13% are singletons. What was sequenced was whole blood. These receptors were taken from an adult who was a healthcare worker with PCR-confirmed SARS-CoV-2 infection or an uninfected control (not recorded which).

This clonotype was seen repeatedly, ten times or more. The CDR3 spells CASSPQTGDDNEQFF. The CDR3 DNA reads TGTGCCAGCAGCCCACAAACGGGAGATGACAATGAGCAGTTCTTC. The chain combines TRBV7-2 with TRBJ2-1; tentative D call: TRBD2 (6 bases). There are 15 residues in the CDR3. CDR1 and CDR2 (germline): SGHTA, FQGNSA. Between the trimmed V and J ends, which lost 5 bases and 5 bases, there was a span of 16 bases.

V and J are TRBV12-3 or TRBV12-4 and TRBJ1-1, with TRBD1 identical over 7 bases. V dropped 4 bases and J dropped 4; count of bases not matched to a gene: 3. CDR3 length equals 13 residues. The CDR3 DNA is TGTGCCAGCAGTTCCCACAGGGGCACTGAAGCTTTCTTT. It codes for CASSSHRGTEAFF.

This clonotype was seen a handful of times. The chain couples TRBV30 to TRBJ1-1, with D perhaps TRBD1 (6 bases). The CDR3 totals 13 residues. The V end lost 2 bases, the J end lost 0 bases, and 7 bases lay between the germline ends. Germline CDR1 GTSNPN, CDR2 SVGIG (reference sequence). CDR3: CAWSRDMNTEAFF. The DNA for the CDR3 is TGTGCCTGGAGTCGGGACATGAACACTGAAGCTTTCTTT.

This clonotype was observed a handful of times. V gene TRBV30 combines with J gene TRBJ1-3; 10 bases match TRBD1. The CDR3 consists of 18 residues. Germline lookup yields CDR1 GTSNPN and CDR2 SVGIG (reference sequence). Trimming took 0 bases from V and 2 from J; bases not matched to a gene: 10. The CDR3 spells CAWSVSRTGGSAGNTIYF. CDR3 coding DNA: TGTGCCTGGAGTGTAAGCCGGACAGGGGGTTCGGCTGGAAACACCATATATTTT.

This clonotype was found a few times. The V and J genes are TRBV12-3 or TRBV12-4 and TRBJ2-1; TRBD2 agrees at 10 bases. There are 15 residues in the CDR3. The junction had 5 bases not matched to a gene; V was cut back by 3 bases and J by 6 bases. The CDR3 is CASSLASGSPNEQFF. CDR3 sequence (DNA): TGTGCCAGCAGTTTGGCTAGCGGGAGCCCCAATGAGCAGTTCTTC.

This clonotype showed up many times. The chain combines TRBV12-3 or TRBV12-4 with TRBJ2-5; unclear D gene. This CDR3 has 14 amino acids. The V end was cut by 2 bases, the J end by 1 base, with 8 bases between. The CDR3 loop is CASSLRRIQETQYF. CDR3 nucleotide sequence: TGTGCCAGCAGTTTAAGGCGGATCCAAGAGACCCAGTACTTC.

J is TRBJ1-2 and V is TRBV12-3 or TRBV12-4; 8 positions match TRBD1. V shed 5 bases, J shed 4 bases, and the junction held 6 bases outside the gene matches. The CDR3 contains 14 residues. CDR3: CASSPPGQAYGYTF. The DNA of the CDR3 is TGTGCCAGCAGTCCTCCGGGACAGGCCTATGGCTACACCTTC.

This clonotype showed up many times. The chain employs TRBV12-3 or TRBV12-4 and TRBJ2-3; 7 bases match TRBD2. The CDR3 covers 17 residues. The J segment lost 3 bases and the V segment lost 0 bases, leaving 9 bases of the junction unmatched. CDR3 nucleotides: TGTGCCAGCAGTTTAGCGGGGAGGGCCTCATTAACAGATACGCAGTATTTT. Translated: CASSLAGRASLTDTQYF.

The chain joins TRBV7-2 to TRBJ1-6; D gene unclear. V dropped 3 bases and J dropped 2 bases, with 5 bases sitting between them. Per the germline V gene, CDR1 is SGHTA and CDR2 is FQGNSA. This CDR3 region has 14 residues. CDR3 nucleotides: TGTGCCAGCAGCTTTGTGCCCTATAATTCACCCCTCCACTTT. Its protein product is CASSFVPYNSPLHF.

The chain uses TRBV5-1 and TRBJ1-1, with D possibly matching TRBD1 (6 bases). V lost 7 bases and J lost 1, with 11 bases in between. The CDR3 is 13 residues long. The germline CDR1 and CDR2 sequences are SGHRS and YFSETQ. In DNA, the CDR3 is TGCGCCAGCTCGACGACAGGGAACACTGAAGCTTTCTTT. As protein: CASSTTGNTEAFF.

In its sample, this clonotype was seen a few times. The chain combines TRBV7-2 with TRBJ1-5; D call uncertain. CDR3 length: 13 residues. Germline V gives CDR1 SGHTA, CDR2 FQGNSA. The V and J ends lost 2 bases and 5 bases respectively, with 7 bases between them. In nucleotides, the CDR3 is TGTGCCAGCAGCTTATCTGGGGATCAGCCCCAGCATTTT. Its protein is CASSLSGDQPQHF.

The chain uses TRBV20-1 and TRBJ1-1, with a possible D match to TRBD1 (6 bases). The CDR3 loop spans 14 amino acids. Germline V gene data show CDR1 as DFQATT and CDR2 as SNEGSKA (reference sequence). V gave up 6 bases and J gave up 1 base, with 15 bases separating them. The CDR3 bases are TGCAGTGCGCTTACCGGGACAACGAACACTGAAGCTTTCTTT. Translating it yields CSALTGTTNTEAFF.

This clonotype was recorded many times. The chain recombines TRBV19 with TRBJ2-3, with D possibly TRBD2 on 5 matching bases. This CDR3 contains 13 residues. V was cut by 8 bases and J by 0 bases, with 9 bases left in between. Germline V gene sequence: CDR1 LNHDA, CDR2 SQIVND (reference sequence). The DNA for the CDR3 is TGTGCCAGTGGGAGCTATAGCACAGATACGCAGTATTTT. Translated: CASGSYSTDTQYF.

V gene TRBV28 combines with J gene TRBJ1-6; D not resolved. CDR1 MDHEN and CDR2 SYDVKM come from the germline V gene. Trimming shortened V by 5 bases and J by 7 bases, and 12 bases separated the two germline ends. The CDR3 has 14 amino acids. The CDR3 bases are TGTGCCAGCAGTAGGGTCCAGACCAATTCACCCCTCCACTTT. Amino acid sequence: CASSRVQTNSPLHF.

There are many counts of this clonotype. The chain employs TRBV5-1 and TRBJ1-2, with a tentative D call TRBD1 (5 bases). Trimming took off 0 bases at V and 7 bases at J, with 10 bases between the two ends. This CDR3 is built from 13 residues. The V gene's germline CDR1 is SGHRS and CDR2 YFSETQ. The CDR3 DNA is TGCGCCAGCAGCTTGGAGGGGAGCGCTGGCTACACCTTC. Protein sequence: CASSLEGSAGYTF.

The chain employs TRBV10-1 and TRBJ2-3; D possibly corresponds to TRBD2 (5 bases). Germline CDR1 is WNHNN and CDR2 is SYGVQD (reference sequence). With 6 bases removed from V and 0 bases from J, the gap between germline ends came to 7 bases. CDR3 length: 13 amino acids. The CDR3 nucleotides are TGCGCCAGCAGAGGAGGAAGCACAGATACGCAGTATTTT. It specifies CASRGGSTDTQYF.

This clonotype has ten or more counts. Germline and junction disagree at one end, which may indicate a read error. V gene TRBV7-7 combines with J gene TRBJ2-2; D perhaps matches TRBD1 (5 bases). Looked up from germline, CDR1 is SSHAT and CDR2 is FNYEAQ (reference sequence). The CDR3 consists of 16 residues. This CDR3 is CASSLSRAPNTGELFF. CDR3 nucleotide sequence: TGTGCTAGCAGCTTAAGCAGGGCCCCGAACACCGGGGAGCTGTTTTTT.

This clonotype was seen more than once but under ten times. The rearrangement joins TRBV27 to TRBJ1-1, with a tentative D call TRBD1 (5 bases). The germline V gene has CDR1 MNHEY and CDR2 SMNVEV (reference sequence). V lost 0 bases to trimming and J lost 6 bases, with 8 bases between them. The CDR3 length is 13 residues. The CDR3 loop reads CASSLSDNAEAFF. The DNA for the CDR3 is TGTGCCAGCAGTTTATCGGACAACGCTGAAGCTTTCTTT.

This clonotype occurred many times. CDR3 amino acids: CASSSGGYDEKLFF. The CDR3 nucleotides are TGTGCCAGCAGCTCAGGGGGATACGATGAAAAACTGTTTTTT. V gene TRBV5-4 combines with J gene TRBJ1-4; 7 bases are a match to TRBD1. CDR1 and CDR2 from the germline V gene are SGHNT and YYREEE (reference sequence). This CDR3 contains 14 residues. The V gene end was trimmed by 3 bases and the J gene end by 6 bases; junction bases not matched to a gene: 5.

This sequence joins TRBV6-2 or TRBV6-3 and TRBJ2-7; a possible D gene is TRBD2 (5 bases). V was trimmed by 7 bases and J by 7 bases, leaving 20 bases between them. CDR3 size: 14 residues. Germline V gene data show CDR1 as MNHEY and CDR2 as SVGEGT. CDR3 DNA sequence: TGTGCCAGCAAGACGGCAGGCGTCCCGGGAGAGCAGTACTTC. Amino acid sequence: CASKTAGVPGEQYF.

This clonotype was picked up a small number of times. The V gene is TRBV10-2, the J gene TRBJ2-4; a possible D gene is TRBD2 (7 bases). The CDR3 loop spans 14 amino acids. V was pared by 8 bases and J by 4 bases, with 15 bases between. Per germline, CDR1 WSHSY and CDR2 SAAADI. In DNA, the CDR3 is TGCGCCAGCGCTCTGGGGGGGGCGAAAAACATTCAGTACTTC. This gives the protein CASALGGAKNIQYF.

The chain is built from TRBV29-1 and TRBJ2-2; maybe TRBD1 (6 bases). This CDR3 spans 14 amino acids. CDR1 is SQVTM, CDR2 ANQGSEA, per germline. V gave up 7 bases and J gave up 3 bases, with 15 bases separating them. CDR3 sequence reads: CSAGQTGYTGELFF. CDR3 bases: TGCAGCGCCGGACAAACAGGGTACACCGGGGAGCTGTTTTTT.

This rearrangement joins TRBV6-5 to TRBJ2-5, with TRBD1 as a possible D gene (5 bases). This CDR3 spans 14 amino acids. V was shortened by 6 bases and J by 4 bases, with 15 bases between the two germline ends. Germline V gene data show CDR1 as MNHEY and CDR2 as SVGAGI. CDR3 in amino acids: CASSPTGPGETQYF. The CDR3 coding sequence is TGTGCCAGCAGCCCCACAGGACCAGGAGAGACCCAGTACTTC.

In this sample, this clonotype turned up a few times. V usage is TRBV28 and J usage is TRBJ2-2, with TRBD1 matching over 7 bases. The CDR3 contains 17 residues. Germline CDR1 reads MDHEN; CDR2 reads SYDVKM. J gave up 0 bases and V 5 bases, and 9 bases lay outside the gene matches. The CDR3 coding sequence is TGTGCCAGCAGTCAGGCCCACAGGGGCGCGAACACCGGGGAGCTGTTTTTT. Translation gives CASSQAHRGANTGELFF.

The chain carries TRBV29-1 and TRBJ2-3; a weak D match, TRBD1 (5 bases). From germline, CDR1 is SQVTM and CDR2 ANQGSEA. V lost 1 base, J lost 2 bases, and 7 bases lay in between. The CDR3 extends over 13 amino acids. As DNA, the CDR3 is TGCAGCGTTGAAGTTGGACACACAGATACGCAGTATTTT. This gives the protein CSVEVGHTDTQYF.

The CDR3 nucleotides are TGTGCCAGCAGCTCTTGGGACTCCCGTAATGAAAAACTGTTTTTT. It specifies CASSSWDSRNEKLFF. The chain employs TRBV7-9 and TRBJ1-4; possibly TRBD1 for D (5 bases). The CDR3 is made up of 15 amino acids. V was cut by 4 bases and J by 4 bases, with 13 bases left in between. Germline V lookup: CDR1 SEHNR, CDR2 FQNEAQ (reference sequence).

This clonotype has at least ten counts. The chain carries TRBV9 and TRBJ1-2; the D is unclear. Germline values: CDR1 SGDLS, CDR2 YYNGEE. There are 15 residues in the CDR3. V was cut by 2 bases and J by 4 bases, with 15 bases left in between. The chain's CDR3 is CASSVSKEPLYGYTF. CDR3 bases: TGTGCCAGCAGCGTCAGCAAGGAGCCCCTCTATGGCTACACCTTC.

This chain links TRBV20-1 with TRBJ2-3, with 10 bases fitting TRBD2. The germline gives CDR1 DFQATT, CDR2 SNEGSKA (reference sequence). J lost 2 bases, V lost 4 bases, and 6 bases had no gene match. The length of the CDR3 is 15 residues. CDR3 DNA: TGCAGTGCTATGGGACTAGCGTGGCCCACAGATACGCAGTATTTT. Its translation is CSAMGLAWPTDTQYF.